This T cell receptor beta chain appears in the sequencing data of a study of T cell repertoires in cytomegalovirus infection. Whole-study findings and limits: CMV-specific HLA-C-restricted TCR beta clonotypes dominated the ex vivo response. Based on cumulative public TCR beta family frequency, carriers of CMV plus the relevant HLA were identified.

MiXCR was run by TCRdb on the reads, yielding one entry per CDR3 protein. This sample has roughly 110,000 distinct CDR3 sequences, with roughly 9.1% found just once. This clonotype was found many times. Its specificity is not known. Germline loops: CDR1 SEHNR, CDR2 FQNEAQ (reference sequence). The CDR3 length is 13 residues. The V and J ends lost 10 bases and 7 bases, in that order; junction bases with no gene match: 12. The sequenced sample was PBMCs, sequenced either directly or after in vitro stimulation (not recorded which). The chain joins TRBV7-9 to TRBJ2-5, with 7 bases aligning to TRBD1. This TCR came from a human donor in good health (CMV status not recorded). Some clones in this sample may be carry-over from other donors' samples. For the CDR3, the DNA is TGTGCCACCGGGACAGCGGAAAGCGGGACCCAGTACTTC. It is translated as CATGTAESGTQYF.